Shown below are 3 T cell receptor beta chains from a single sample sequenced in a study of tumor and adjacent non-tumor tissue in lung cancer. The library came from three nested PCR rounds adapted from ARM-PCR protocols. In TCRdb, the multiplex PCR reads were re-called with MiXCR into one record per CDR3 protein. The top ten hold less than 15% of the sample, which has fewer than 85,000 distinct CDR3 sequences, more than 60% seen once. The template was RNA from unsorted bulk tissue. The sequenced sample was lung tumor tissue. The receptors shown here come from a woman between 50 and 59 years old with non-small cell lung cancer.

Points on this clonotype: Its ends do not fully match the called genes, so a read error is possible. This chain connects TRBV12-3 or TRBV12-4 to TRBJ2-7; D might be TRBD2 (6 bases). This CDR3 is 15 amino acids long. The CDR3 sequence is CASSLSAGRGYEHYF. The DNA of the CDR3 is TGTGCCAGCAGTTTAAGTGCGGGAAGGGGCTACGAGCATTACTTC.

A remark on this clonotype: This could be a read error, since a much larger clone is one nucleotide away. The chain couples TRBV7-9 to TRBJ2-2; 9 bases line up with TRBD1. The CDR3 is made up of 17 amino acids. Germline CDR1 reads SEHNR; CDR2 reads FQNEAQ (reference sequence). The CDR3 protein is CVSSLGSRDRDTGELFF. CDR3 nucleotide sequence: TGTGTCAGCAGCTTAGGGTCCCGGGACAGGGACACCGGGGAGCTGTTTTTT.

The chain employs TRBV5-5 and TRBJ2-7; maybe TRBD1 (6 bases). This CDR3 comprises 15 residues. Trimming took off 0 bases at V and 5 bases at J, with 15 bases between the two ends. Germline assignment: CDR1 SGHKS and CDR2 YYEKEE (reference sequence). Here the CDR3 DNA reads TGTGCCAGCAGCTTGGAACGAAGGGGACACAACGAGCAGTACTTC. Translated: CASSLERRGHNEQYF.